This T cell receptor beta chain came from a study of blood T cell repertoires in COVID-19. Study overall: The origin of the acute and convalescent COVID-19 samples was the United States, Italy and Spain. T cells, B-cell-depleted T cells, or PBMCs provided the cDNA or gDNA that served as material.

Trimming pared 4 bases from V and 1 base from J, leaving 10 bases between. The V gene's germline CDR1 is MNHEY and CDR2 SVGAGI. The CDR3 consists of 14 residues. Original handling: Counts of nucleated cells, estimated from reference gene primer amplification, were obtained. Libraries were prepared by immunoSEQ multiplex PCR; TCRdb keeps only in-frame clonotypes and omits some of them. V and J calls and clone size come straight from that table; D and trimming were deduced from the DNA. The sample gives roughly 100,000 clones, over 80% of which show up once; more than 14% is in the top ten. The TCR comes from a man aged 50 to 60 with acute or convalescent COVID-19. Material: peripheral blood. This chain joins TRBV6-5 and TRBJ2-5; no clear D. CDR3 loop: CASSSYLAQETQYF. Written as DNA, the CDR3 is TGTGCCAGCAGTTCCTACTTAGCCCAAGAGACCCAGTACTTC.